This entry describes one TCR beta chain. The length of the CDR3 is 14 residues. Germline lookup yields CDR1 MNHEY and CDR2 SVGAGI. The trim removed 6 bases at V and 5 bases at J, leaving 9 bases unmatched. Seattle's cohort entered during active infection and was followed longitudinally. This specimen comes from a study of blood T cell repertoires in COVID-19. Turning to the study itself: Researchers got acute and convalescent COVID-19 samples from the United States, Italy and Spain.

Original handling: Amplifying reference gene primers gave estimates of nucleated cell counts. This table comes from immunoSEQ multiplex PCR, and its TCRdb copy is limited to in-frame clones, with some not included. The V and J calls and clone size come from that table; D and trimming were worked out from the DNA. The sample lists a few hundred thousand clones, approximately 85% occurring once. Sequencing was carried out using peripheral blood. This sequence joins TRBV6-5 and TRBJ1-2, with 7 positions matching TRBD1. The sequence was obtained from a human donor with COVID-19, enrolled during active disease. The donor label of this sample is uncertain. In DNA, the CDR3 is TGTGCCAGCAGGCAACCGGGACAGTTATATGGCTACACCTTC. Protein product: CASRQPGQLYGYTF.